These 26 T cell receptor beta chains came from one sample sequenced in a study of response to subunit inactivated influenza vaccine. TCRdb used MiXCR to reprocess the RT-PCR reads, holding one entry per CDR3 protein. The repertoire holds under 200,000 distinct CDR3 sequences, over 8.5% seen once, with roughly a third in the top ten. The sample consisted of CD8+ T cells sorted from PBMCs, taken roughly 24 months after vaccination. The receptors come from a man between 50 and 70 years old who received an inactivated influenza vaccine.

The table lists this clonotype with a few counts. The J gene is TRBJ2-7, the V gene TRBV7-6; D unresolved. The ends were cut back, 0 bases at V and 1 base at J, with 7 bases in the middle. The CDR3 has 14 residues. The V gene's germline CDR1 is SGHVS and CDR2 FNYEAQ. The CDR3: CASSLAWGSYEQYF. CDR3 DNA: TGTGCCAGCAGCTTAGCTTGGGGTTCCTACGAGCAGTACTTC.

The rearrangement links TRBV5-6 to TRBJ1-2; D gene ambiguous. CDR1 and CDR2 from the germline V gene are SGHDT and YYEEEE. Trimming took 7 bases from V and 0 from J, leaving 10 bases between them. The CDR3 runs to 13 residues. CDR3 bases: TGTGCCAGCGTAAGATCTTCTAACTATGGCTACACCTTC. Protein sequence: CASVRSSNYGYTF.

The genes are TRBV6-1 and TRBJ2-5; a possible D gene is TRBD1 (6 bases). Germline CDR1 MNHNS, CDR2 SASEGT. V dropped 6 bases and J dropped 2 bases, with 13 bases sitting between them. This CDR3 is 14 amino acids long. CDR3 amino acids: CASSRFGQQETQYF. The CDR3 region has the DNA TGTGCCAGCAGCCGCTTCGGACAGCAAGAGACCCAGTACTTC.

This clonotype has more than one count but fewer than ten. The chain has TRBV6-1 and TRBJ2-7; perhaps TRBD1 as D (5 bases). Germline lookup yields CDR1 MNHNS and CDR2 SASEGT. The CDR3 sequence is 13 residues long. V lost 3 bases and J lost 4, with 10 bases in between. As DNA, the CDR3 is TGTGCCAGCAGTGACAGGGTCTCGTACGAGCAGTACTTC. Residues: CASSDRVSYEQYF.

This clonotype was detected a few times. The V and J genes are TRBV6-1 and TRBJ1-2; the match to TRBD1 covers 8 bases. In germline, CDR1 is MNHNS, CDR2 SASEGT. Unmatched junction bases numbered 8, after V lost 6 bases and J lost 8 bases. CDR3 length equals 13 residues. The CDR3 here is CASRWQGAEGYTF. The CDR3 bases are TGTGCCAGCAGGTGGCAGGGGGCAGAGGGCTACACCTTC.

This CDR3 is CASSNAGTGVTQPQHF. The CDR3 nucleotides read TGTGCCAGCAGTAACGCCGGGACAGGGGTGACTCAGCCCCAGCATTTT. The J gene is TRBJ1-5, the V gene TRBV12-3 or TRBV12-4; TRBD1 matches 10 bases. There are 16 residues in the CDR3. With 5 bases clipped from V and 6 bases from J, the junction kept 10 bases outside the gene matches.

V is TRBV15 and J is TRBJ2-7; the D is unclear. V was cut by 0 bases and J by 2 bases, with 17 bases left in between. This CDR3 is 17 amino acids long. In germline, CDR1 is LNHNV, CDR2 YYDKDF (reference sequence). CDR3 DNA sequence: TGTGCCACCAGCAGAGAAGGTGCTGCCAGTGCCACCTACGAGCAGTACTTC. This codes for CATSREGAASATYEQYF.

This clonotype was seen at least ten times. The chain combines TRBV12-3 or TRBV12-4 with TRBJ2-1; no firm D call. V was cut by 3 bases and J by 4 bases, with 4 bases left in between. The CDR3 contains 12 residues. The CDR3 DNA sequence: TGTGCCAGCAGTTTCGCGTACAATGAGCAGTTCTTC. This sequence encodes CASSFAYNEQFF.

The chain recombines TRBV7-9 with TRBJ2-2; no reliable D call. The germline V gene has CDR1 SEHNR and CDR2 FQNEAQ (reference sequence). The CDR3 is 16 residues long. V was clipped by 1 base and J by 5 bases, with 14 bases between them. CDR3 sequence reads: CASSLVPGVWTGELFF. CDR3 DNA: TGTGCCAGCAGCTTAGTCCCAGGTGTTTGGACCGGGGAGCTGTTTTTT.

This clonotype appeared many times. V usage is TRBV20-1 and J usage is TRBJ2-3; D remains ambiguous. V gave up 0 bases and J gave up 2 bases, with 6 bases separating them. CDR3 length: 13 residues. The germline CDR1 and CDR2 sequences are DFQATT and SNEGSKA (reference sequence). The CDR3 DNA follows: TGCAGTGCTAGAGATCCCTACACAGATACGCAGTATTTT. This encodes CSARDPYTDTQYF.

This clonotype was seen many times. The chain recombines TRBV10-3 with TRBJ2-5, with 8 bases fitting TRBD1. Germline V lookup: CDR1 ENHRY, CDR2 SYGVKD. The CDR3 has 13 residues. The V gene end was trimmed by 6 bases and the J gene end by 4 bases; junction bases not matched to a gene: 4. CDR3 DNA: TGTGCCATCAGCGACGACAGGGGAGAGACCCAGTACTTC. Protein: CAISDDRGETQYF.

This clonotype was detected a few times. V usage is TRBV19 and J usage is TRBJ2-7; TRBD2 aligns across 7 bases. There are 14 residues in the CDR3. The trim removed 2 bases at V and 3 bases at J, leaving 4 bases unmatched. Germline CDR1 reads LNHDA; CDR2 reads SQIVND (reference sequence). DNA of the CDR3: TGTGCCAGTAGTATAAACGCGGGAGACTACGAGCAGTACTTC. This encodes CASSINAGDYEQYF.

The V and J genes are TRBV28 and TRBJ2-4; D is possibly TRBD2 (6 bases). The CDR3 consists of 16 residues. Deletions cut 6 bases from V and 0 bases from J, with 15 bases between. The germline CDR1 and CDR2 sequences are MDHEN and SYDVKM. The CDR3 region has the DNA TGTGCCAGCAGGAAACCGGGAGAGCCAGCCAAAAACATTCAGTACTTC. This sequence encodes CASRKPGEPAKNIQYF.

The V and J genes are TRBV19 and TRBJ2-3, with D possibly being TRBD1 or TRBD2 (5 bases each). From germline, CDR1 is LNHDA and CDR2 SQIVND (reference sequence). The CDR3 is 16 amino acids. V was pared by 3 bases and J by 4 bases, with 17 bases between. CDR3 DNA sequence: TGTGCCAGTAGTATCTCCGTACGGGGCAGCGCAGATACGCAGTATTTT. Translated: CASSISVRGSADTQYF.

This clonotype was counted a few times. The chain is built from TRBV4-1 and TRBJ2-2, with D unresolved. V shed 4 bases and J shed 1 base, with 4 bases lying between them. Germline CDR1 MGHRA, CDR2 YSYEKL. The length of the CDR3 is 13 residues. CDR3 residues: CASSLKNTGELFF. The CDR3 coding sequence is TGCGCCAGCAGCCTTAAGAACACCGGGGAGCTGTTTTTT.

This clonotype has more than one count but fewer than ten. The rearrangement joins TRBV25-1 to TRBJ2-1, with 8 bases fitting TRBD1. The junction had 2 bases not matched to a gene; V was cut back by 4 bases and J by 6 bases. Germline loops: CDR1 MGHDK, CDR2 SYGVNS. This CDR3 comprises 13 residues. This CDR3 is CASSVDRANEQFF. In nucleotides, the CDR3 is TGTGCCAGCAGTGTGGACAGGGCCAATGAGCAGTTCTTC.

This sequence joins TRBV6-2 or TRBV6-3 and TRBJ1-3; D remains ambiguous. Looked up from germline, CDR1 is MNHEY and CDR2 is SVGEGT. V dropped 0 bases and J dropped 4 bases, with 7 bases sitting between them. This CDR3 is 14 amino acids long. CDR3: CASSYSASGNTIYF. The CDR3 DNA reads as TGTGCCAGCAGTTACTCGGCTTCAGGAAACACCATATATTTT.

This clonotype turned up a few times. J is TRBJ2-7 and V is TRBV10-2; TRBD1 might be the D (6 bases). This CDR3 is 15 amino acids long. Germline V gene data show CDR1 as WSHSY and CDR2 as SAAADI. V dropped 1 base and J dropped 6 bases, with 16 bases sitting between them. This CDR3 reads CASSEFGQTKLEQYF. CDR3 bases: TGCGCCAGCAGTGAGTTCGGACAGACGAAGCTCGAGCAGTACTTC.

The gene calls are TRBV15 and TRBJ2-2; D remains unclear. Between the trimmed V and J ends, which lost 3 bases and 6 bases, there was a span of 2 bases. This CDR3 region has 11 residues. CDR1 and CDR2 (germline): LNHNV, YYDKDF (reference sequence). CDR3 DNA: TGTGCCACCAGCAGGGCCGGGGAGCTGTTTTTT. The encoded protein is CATSRAGELFF.

This clonotype was picked up many times. The rearrangement links TRBV4-3 to TRBJ1-4; maybe TRBD1 (6 bases). Germline V gene data show CDR1 as LGHNA and CDR2 as YSLEER. This CDR3 contains 15 residues. The V end lost 1 base, the J end lost 6 bases, and 12 bases lay between the germline ends. The CDR3 DNA sequence: TGCGCCAGCAGCCAAGCTAGGACAGTGGATGAAAAACTGTTTTTT. Translation: CASSQARTVDEKLFF.

This clonotype was counted only a few times. This rearrangement joins TRBV5-8 to TRBJ2-1, with 7 bases identical to TRBD2. The V gene's germline CDR1 is SGHTS and CDR2 YDEGEE. J lost 4 bases, V lost 1 base, and 11 bases had no gene match. The CDR3 runs to 17 residues. This chain's CDR3 is CASSLSSTSATYNEQFF. The CDR3 DNA is TGTGCCAGCAGCTTGTCATCCACTAGCGCAACATACAATGAGCAGTTCTTC.

This sequence joins TRBV6-2 or TRBV6-3 and TRBJ2-3; possibly TRBD2 for D (5 bases). The germline V gene has CDR1 MNHEY and CDR2 SVGEGT. The CDR3 is 15 residues long. V lost 7 bases and J lost 2, with 16 bases in between. The CDR3 sequence: CASTTSEGHTDTQYF. The CDR3 bases are TGTGCCAGCACCACGTCCGAGGGTCACACAGATACGCAGTATTTT.

J is TRBJ2-7 and V is TRBV20-1; unclear D gene. Germline values: CDR1 DFQATT, CDR2 SNEGSKA (reference sequence). The CDR3 length is 14 residues. The V gene lost 0 bases and the J gene lost 0 bases, with 9 bases spanning the gap. CDR3 region: CSARDTGISYEQYF. CDR3 nucleotides: TGCAGTGCTAGAGATACTGGGATCTCCTACGAGCAGTACTTC.

On this clonotype: The junction shows a germline mismatch at one end, possibly a read error. The gene calls are TRBV6-6 and TRBJ2-3; 7 nucleotides match TRBD2. The germline V gene encodes CDR1 MNHNY and CDR2 SVGAGI (reference sequence). The CDR3 runs 12 residues. The DNA for the CDR3 is TGTGCCAGCAGTTACGACGGGGGGACCGAGGATTTT. Translated, it gives CASSYDGGTEDF.

The table lists this clonotype with a few counts. This chain links TRBV28 with TRBJ2-7; unclear D gene. Trimming took 3 bases from V and 0 from J, leaving 12 bases between them. Germline V gives CDR1 MDHEN, CDR2 SYDVKM. The CDR3 runs 15 residues. In DNA form, the CDR3 reads TGTGCCAGCAGTTTTGCTGGGTCCAGCTCCTACGAGCAGTACTTC. Its protein product is CASSFAGSSSYEQYF.

V usage is TRBV7-9 and J usage is TRBJ2-5; D may be TRBD1 (6 bases). CDR1 SEHNR and CDR2 FQNEAQ come from the germline V gene (reference sequence). Deletions cut 0 bases from V and 7 bases from J, with 12 bases between. The CDR3 runs 14 residues. CDR3 DNA sequence: TGTGCCAGCAGCTTAGCTGGGGGCTTGGCGACCCAGTACTTC. It yields the protein CASSLAGGLATQYF.